This T cell receptor (beta chain) was obtained from a study of T cells in Graves' hyperthyroidism and ophthalmopathy. In making diagnoses, clinical symptoms, serum thyroxine and TRAb, thyroid ultrasound and orbital computed tomography were all used. Isolation of PBMCs was performed on about 10 ml fresh peripheral blood. Germline CDR1 is MNHEY and CDR2 is SMNVEV (reference sequence). The CDR3 runs 13 residues. Deletions cut 6 bases from V and 1 base from J, with 9 bases between. In its sample, this clonotype was seen a few times. Antigen unknown. RNA transcripts served as the template for amplifying TCR beta CDR3 regions. The study used the HTBI primer set for a first-round RT-PCR of the TCR CDR3. TCRdb re-analysed the multiplex PCR reads in MiXCR, keeping a single row per CDR3 protein. The table records about 710,000 distinct CDR3 sequences, roughly 17% of them present only once. Whole-study results and caveats: Model output signaled ophthalmopathy a median around 6.9 months ahead of onset.

The receptor was derived from a man younger than 30 with Graves' hyperthyroidism. Sequenced sample: blood. V and J are TRBV27 and TRBJ1-1; D gene uncertain. CDR3 sequence reads: CASSPSSNTEAFF. CDR3 nucleotides: TGTGCCAGCAGCCCTTCATCGAACACTGAAGCTTTCTTT.